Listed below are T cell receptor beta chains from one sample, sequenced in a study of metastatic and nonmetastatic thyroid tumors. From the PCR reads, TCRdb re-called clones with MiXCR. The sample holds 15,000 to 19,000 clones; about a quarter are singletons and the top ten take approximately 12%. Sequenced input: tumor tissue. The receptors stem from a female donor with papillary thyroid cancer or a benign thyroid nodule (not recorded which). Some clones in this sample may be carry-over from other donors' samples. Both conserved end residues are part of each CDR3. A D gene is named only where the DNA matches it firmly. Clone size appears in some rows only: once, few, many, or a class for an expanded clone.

CASSLGDRGYGYTF | TGTGCCAGCAGCTTGGGGGACAGGGGTTATGGCTACACCTTC | TRBJ1-2 | TRBD1 | many | TRBV5-4
CASSEGTARGAFF | TGTGCCAGCAGTGAGGGGACCGCCCGCGGAGCTTTCTTT | TRBJ1-1 | NA | many | TRBV6-1
CASSETGGYEQYF | TGCGCCAGCAGTGAAACAGGGGGCTACGAGCAGTACTTC | TRBJ2-7 | TRBD1 | NA | TRBV10-2
CASSVAEGLVGEQFF | TGTGCCAGCAGCGTTGCGGAGGGCCTAGTAGGTGAGCAGTTCTTC | TRBJ2-1 | NA | NA | TRBV9
CASSLSPQGRTEAFF | TGTGCCAGCAGTTTATCACCCCAGGGGCGCACTGAAGCTTTCTTT | TRBJ1-1 | NA | many | TRBV27
CASSGAGGNQPQHF | TGTGCCAGCAGTGGGGCAGGGGGGAATCAGCCCCAGCATTTT | TRBJ1-5 | TRBD1 | medium-sized | TRBV6-1
CASSPGQRNTGELFF | TGTGCCAGCAGCCCGGGACAGAGGAACACCGGGGAGCTGTTTTTT | TRBJ2-2 | TRBD1 | NA | TRBV5-4
CASSLDGDTEAFF | TGTGCCAGCAGTTTGGACGGTGACACTGAAGCTTTCTTT | TRBJ1-1 | NA | NA | TRBV28
CSAYRDRALRGGYTF | TGCAGTGCTTACCGGGACAGGGCTTTGCGGGGTGGCTACACCTTC | TRBJ1-2 | TRBD1 | NA | TRBV20-1
CSAHRGRSFVPEAFF | TGCAGTGCCCACAGGGGGCGAAGTTTCGTCCCTGAAGCTTTCTTT | TRBJ1-1 | TRBD1 | NA | TRBV20-1
CASSAGTGGADTQYF | TGTGCCAGCAGTGCCGGGACAGGGGGCGCAGATACGCAGTATTTT | TRBJ2-3 | TRBD1 | many | TRBV6-4
CASSEGAGVTDTQYF | TGTGCCAGCAGTGAAGGGGCAGGGGTCACAGATACGCAGTATTTT | TRBJ2-3 | NA | many | TRBV6-1
CASRTGYSGEKLFF | TGCGCCAGCAGGACTGGGTACTCGGGTGAAAAACTGTTTTTT | TRBJ1-4 | NA | many | TRBV10-2
CASSHLSGTSEQYF | TGTGCCAGCAGCCATCTTAGCGGGACGTCCGAGCAGTACTTC | TRBJ2-7 | TRBD2 | NA | TRBV14
CASAMEASTEAFF | TGTGCCAGCGCTATGGAGGCGAGCACTGAAGCTTTCTTT | TRBJ1-1 | NA | medium-sized | TRBV12-3/TRBV12-4
CASSIEGAGANVLTF | TGTGCCAGTAGTATAGAAGGGGCCGGGGCCAACGTCCTGACTTTC | TRBJ2-6 | NA | many | TRBV19
CASSLETGGLVNEKLFF | TGTGCCAGCAGCCTAGAGACAGGGGGCCTCGTAAATGAAAAACTGTTTTTT | TRBJ1-4 | TRBD1 | medium-sized | TRBV3-1
CASSEGPGPSSYEHYF | TGTGCCAGCAGCGAAGGGCCAGGGCCCAGCTCCTACGAGCATTACTTC | TRBJ2-7 | NA | NA | TRBV25-1
CASRAGVNEQFF | TGTGCCAGCCGGGCAGGGGTAAATGAGCAGTTCTTC | TRBJ2-1 | NA | NA | TRBV11-1
CAIKGTDTEAFF | TGTGCCATCAAAGGGACAGACACTGAAGCTTTCTTT | TRBJ1-1 | TRBD1 | medium-sized | TRBV10-3
CASSRDGSYEQYF | TGTGCCAGCAGTCGGGACGGAAGCTACGAGCAGTACTTC | TRBJ2-7 | NA | few | TRBV2
CASSNSGNKNIQYF | TGTGCCAGCTCGAATAGCGGGAACAAAAACATTCAGTACTTC | TRBJ2-4 | TRBD2 | many | TRBV3-1
CSARPQENQPQHF | TGCAGTGCTAGACCACAGGAGAATCAGCCCCAGCATTTT | TRBJ1-5 | NA | many | TRBV20-1
CSARPTGGGDEQYF | TGCAGTGCTAGGCCCACAGGGGGAGGGGACGAGCAGTACTTC | TRBJ2-7 | NA | NA | TRBV20-1
CASDRGANRCYTF | TGTGCCAGCGACCGGGGGGCAAACAGGTGCTACACCTTC | TRBJ1-2 | NA | few | TRBV6-1
CASLSIPKETQYF | TGTGCCAGCCTTTCAATCCCCAAAGAGACCCAGTACTTC | TRBJ2-5 | NA | few | TRBV6-1
CASSEVVLAGKNEQFF | TGTGCCAGCAGTGAAGTAGTCCTAGCGGGTAAGAATGAGCAGTTCTTC | TRBJ2-1 | TRBD2 | medium-sized | TRBV6-1
CASSSQTSGRHEQFF | TGTGCCAGCAGTTCTCAGACTAGCGGGAGACATGAGCAGTTCTTC | TRBJ2-1 | TRBD2 | medium-sized | TRBV27
CASSQEWGNTIYF | TGTGCCAGCAGTCAAGAGTGGGGAAACACCATATATTTT | TRBJ1-3 | NA | NA | TRBV3-1
CASSRAGAGNTIYF | TGCGCCAGCAGCCGAGCAGGTGCTGGAAACACCATATATTTT | TRBJ1-3 | NA | medium-sized | TRBV5-1
CAIFPGLAGGPYEQYF | TGTGCCATCTTCCCCGGTCTAGCGGGAGGTCCCTACGAGCAGTACTTC | TRBJ2-7 | TRBD2 | many | TRBV10-3
CASSIEGMNTEAFF | TGTGCCAGTAGTATCGAGGGTATGAACACTGAAGCTTTCTTT | TRBJ1-1 | NA | few | TRBV19
CASSQDTHYGYTF | TGCGCCAGCAGCCAAGATACACACTATGGCTACACCTTC | TRBJ1-2 | NA | medium-sized | TRBV4-1
CSARDRGPEEQYF | TGCAGTGCTAGAGATCGGGGGCCGGAGGAGCAGTACTTC | TRBJ2-7 | NA | NA | TRBV20-1
CASSSKQGNTGELFF | TGTGCCAGCAGCTCAAAACAGGGCAACACCGGGGAGCTGTTTTTT | TRBJ2-2 | NA | NA | TRBV7-9
CSARDRRISYEQYF | TGCAGTGCTAGAGATAGGCGGATCTCCTACGAGCAGTACTTC | TRBJ2-7 | NA | NA | TRBV20-1
CASRADSYQETQYF | TGTGCCAGCAGGGCCGACTCGTACCAAGAGACCCAGTACTTC | TRBJ2-5 | NA | many | TRBV2